The clone carrying this T cell receptor (beta chain) has only one observation. Its antigen is not identified. Germline V CDR1 and CDR2: LNHDA, SQIVND (reference sequence). The ends were cut back, 5 bases at V and 2 bases at J, with 12 bases in the middle. The CDR3 has 14 residues. This table comes from immunoSEQ multiplex PCR, and its TCRdb copy is limited to in-frame clones, with some not included. The sample contains approximately 74,000 clones, around four fifths of which appear only once. This sample was included in a study of OX40 agonist ivuxolimab in advanced cancers. The overall study: Among those enrolled, mean age was about 62 years (range roughly 20 to 80) and 75% to 85% were male. Study-wide results and caveats: The work left the antigen specificity of expanded peripheral T cells undetermined.

The receptor comes from an adult with an advanced solid tumor such as melanoma, head and neck, liver or kidney cancer. The source was CD4+ or CD8+ T cells sorted from blood, collected in a trial of the OX40 agonist ivuxolimab. The chain links TRBV19 to TRBJ1-1; weak D call: TRBD1 (5 bases). CDR3 DNA: TGTGCCAGTAGTCTCCGGACAATAAACACTGAAGCTTTCTTT. Translating gives CASSLRTINTEAFF.